The T cell receptor beta chain described here comes from a study of PD-1 blockade in classical Hodgkin lymphoma. This clone is medium-sized in the sample. What it binds is not known. Regarding the study as a whole: Before treatment, TCR diversity in newly diagnosed patients was reportedly lower than in healthy donors.

The repertoire was sequenced with immunoSEQ multiplex PCR; TCRdb's copy has only in-frame clones and lacks some. The sample lists some 24,000 clones; 72% were seen once. Time point specified: cycle 4 day 1 (C4D1), after 6 weeks of nivolumab. With no exception, relapse followed autologous stem cell transplantation in all patients, and brentuximab vedotin exposure varied. The CDR3 is 15 amino acids. Germline V gene lookup returns CDR1 MNHEY and CDR2 SVGAGI. V gave up 0 bases and J gave up 5 bases, with 13 bases separating them. The V and J genes are TRBV6-5 and TRBJ2-5, with D possibly being TRBD1 or TRBD2 (5 bases each). The sequencing used peripheral blood mononuclear cells (PBMCs), collected before the fourth cycle of nivolumab. The sequence was collected from a human donor with classical Hodgkin lymphoma. CDR3 coding DNA: TGTGCCAGCAGTTACTCGAGGTCAGGGAGTGAGACCCAGTACTTC. Translation: CASSYSRSGSETQYF.